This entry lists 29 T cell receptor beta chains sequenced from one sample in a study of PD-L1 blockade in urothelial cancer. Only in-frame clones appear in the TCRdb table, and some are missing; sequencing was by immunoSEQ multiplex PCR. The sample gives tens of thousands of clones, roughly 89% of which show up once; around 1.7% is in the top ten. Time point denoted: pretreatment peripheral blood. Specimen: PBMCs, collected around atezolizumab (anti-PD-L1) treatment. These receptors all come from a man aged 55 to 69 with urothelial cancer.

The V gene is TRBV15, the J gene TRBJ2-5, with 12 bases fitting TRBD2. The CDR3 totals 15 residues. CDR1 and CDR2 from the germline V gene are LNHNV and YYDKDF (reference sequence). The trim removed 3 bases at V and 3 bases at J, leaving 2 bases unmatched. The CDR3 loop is CATSSRLAGEETQYF. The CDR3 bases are TGTGCCACCAGCAGCCGACTAGCGGGAGAAGAGACCCAGTACTTC.

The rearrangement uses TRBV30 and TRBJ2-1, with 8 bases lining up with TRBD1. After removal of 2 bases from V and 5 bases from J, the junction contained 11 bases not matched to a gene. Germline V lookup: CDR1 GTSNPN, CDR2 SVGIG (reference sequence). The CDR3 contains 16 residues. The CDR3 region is CAWSRSRGLIHNEQFF. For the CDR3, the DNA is TGTGCCTGGAGTCGATCCAGGGGGCTCATCCACAATGAGCAGTTCTTC.

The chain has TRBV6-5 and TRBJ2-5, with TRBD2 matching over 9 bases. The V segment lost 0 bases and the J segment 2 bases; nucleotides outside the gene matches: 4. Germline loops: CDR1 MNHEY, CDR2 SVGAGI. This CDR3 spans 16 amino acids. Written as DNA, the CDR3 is TGTGCCAGCAGTTACTCACCTAGCGGGAATCAAGAGACCCAGTACTTC. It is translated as CASSYSPSGNQETQYF.

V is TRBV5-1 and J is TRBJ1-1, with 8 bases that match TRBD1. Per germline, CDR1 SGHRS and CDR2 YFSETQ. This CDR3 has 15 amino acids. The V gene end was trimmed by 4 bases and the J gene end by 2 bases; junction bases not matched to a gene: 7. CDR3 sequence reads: CASSVTGGANTEAFF. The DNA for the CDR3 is TGCGCCAGCAGCGTCACAGGGGGAGCAAACACTGAAGCTTTCTTT.

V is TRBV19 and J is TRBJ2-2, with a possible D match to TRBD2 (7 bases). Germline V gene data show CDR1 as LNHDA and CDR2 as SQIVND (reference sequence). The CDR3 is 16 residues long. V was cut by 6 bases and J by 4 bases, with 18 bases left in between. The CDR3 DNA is TGTGCCAGTAGCCTAGCCCGGGGGGCACTCACCGGGGAGCTGTTTTTT. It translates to CASSLARGALTGELFF.

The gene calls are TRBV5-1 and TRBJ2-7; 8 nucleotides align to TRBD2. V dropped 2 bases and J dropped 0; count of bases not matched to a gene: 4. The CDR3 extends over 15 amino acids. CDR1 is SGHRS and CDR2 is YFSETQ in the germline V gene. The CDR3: CASSLKGLASYEQYF. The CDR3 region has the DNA TGCGCCAGCAGCTTAAAAGGACTAGCCTCCTACGAGCAGTACTTC. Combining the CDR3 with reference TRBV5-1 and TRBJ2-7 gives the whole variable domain KAGVTQTPRYLIKTRGQQVTLSCSPISGHRSVSWYQQTPGQGLQFLFEYFSETQRNKGNFPGRFSGRQFSNSRSEMNVSTLELGDSALYLCASSLKGLASYEQYFGPGTRLTVT.

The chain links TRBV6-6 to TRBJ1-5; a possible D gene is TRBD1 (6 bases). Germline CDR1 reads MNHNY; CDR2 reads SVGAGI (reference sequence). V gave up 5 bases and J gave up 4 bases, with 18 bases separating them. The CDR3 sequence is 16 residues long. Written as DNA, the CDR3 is TGTGCCAGCAGTCAAAAAACAGGGACGGAGAATCAGCCCCAGCATTTT. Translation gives CASSQKTGTENQPQHF.

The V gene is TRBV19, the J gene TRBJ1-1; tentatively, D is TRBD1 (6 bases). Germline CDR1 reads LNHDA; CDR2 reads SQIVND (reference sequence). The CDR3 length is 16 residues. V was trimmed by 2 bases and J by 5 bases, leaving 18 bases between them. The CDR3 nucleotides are TGTGCCAGTAGTATAAGGACACCTGGACAGAGGACTGAAGCTTTCTTT. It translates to CASSIRTPGQRTEAFF.

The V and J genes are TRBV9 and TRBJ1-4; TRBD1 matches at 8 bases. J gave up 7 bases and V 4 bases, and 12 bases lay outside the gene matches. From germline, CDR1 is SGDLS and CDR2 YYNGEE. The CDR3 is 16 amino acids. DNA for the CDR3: TGTGCCAGCAGCACCCGAGCAGGGGGCGCGTTTGAAAAACTGTTTTTT. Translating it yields CASSTRAGGAFEKLFF.

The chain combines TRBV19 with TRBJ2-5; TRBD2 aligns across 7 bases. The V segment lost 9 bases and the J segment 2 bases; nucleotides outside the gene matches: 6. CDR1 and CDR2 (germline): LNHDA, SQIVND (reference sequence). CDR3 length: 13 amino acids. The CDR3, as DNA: TGTGCCAGCAGAGCGGGAAGGCAAGAGACCCAGTACTTC. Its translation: CASRAGRQETQYF.

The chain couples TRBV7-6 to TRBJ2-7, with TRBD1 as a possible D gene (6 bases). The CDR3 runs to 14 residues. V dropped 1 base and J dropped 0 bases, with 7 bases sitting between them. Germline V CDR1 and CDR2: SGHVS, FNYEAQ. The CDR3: CASSLVQGSYEQYF. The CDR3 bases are TGTGCCAGCAGCTTAGTACAGGGCTCCTACGAGCAGTACTTC.

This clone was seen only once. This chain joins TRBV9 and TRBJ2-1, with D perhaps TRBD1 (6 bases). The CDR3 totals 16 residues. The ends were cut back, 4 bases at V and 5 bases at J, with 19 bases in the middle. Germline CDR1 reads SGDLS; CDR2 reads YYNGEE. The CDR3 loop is CASSPLGRQADNEQFF. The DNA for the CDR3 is TGTGCCAGCAGCCCCCTAGGGAGACAGGCGGACAATGAGCAGTTCTTC.

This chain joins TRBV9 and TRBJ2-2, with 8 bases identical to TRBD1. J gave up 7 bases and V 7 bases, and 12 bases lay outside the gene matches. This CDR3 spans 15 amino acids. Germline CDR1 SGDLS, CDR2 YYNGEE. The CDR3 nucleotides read TGTGCCAGCCAAGGCCGACAGGGGCAAGGCGGGGAGCTGTTTTTT. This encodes CASQGRQGQGGELFF.

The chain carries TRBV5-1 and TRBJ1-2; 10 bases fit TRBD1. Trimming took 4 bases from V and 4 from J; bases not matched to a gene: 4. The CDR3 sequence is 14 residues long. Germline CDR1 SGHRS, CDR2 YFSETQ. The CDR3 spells CASSPGTGVYGYTF. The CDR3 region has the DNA TGCGCCAGCAGCCCCGGGACAGGGGTCTATGGCTACACCTTC.

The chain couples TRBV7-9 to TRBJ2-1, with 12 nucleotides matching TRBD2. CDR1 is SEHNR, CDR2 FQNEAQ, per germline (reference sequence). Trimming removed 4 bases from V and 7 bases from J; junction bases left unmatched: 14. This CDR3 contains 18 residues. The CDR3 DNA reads TGTGCCAGCAGCTCTCCAATAAGACTAGCGGGGGTGCGGAATGAGCAGTTCTTC. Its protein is CASSSPIRLAGVRNEQFF.

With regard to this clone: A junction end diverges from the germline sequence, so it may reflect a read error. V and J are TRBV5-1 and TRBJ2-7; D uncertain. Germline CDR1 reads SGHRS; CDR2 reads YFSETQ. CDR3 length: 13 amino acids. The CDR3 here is CAGSSPTMKEQYF. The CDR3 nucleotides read TGCGCCGGCAGCTCCCCCACAATGAAGGAGCAGTACTTC.

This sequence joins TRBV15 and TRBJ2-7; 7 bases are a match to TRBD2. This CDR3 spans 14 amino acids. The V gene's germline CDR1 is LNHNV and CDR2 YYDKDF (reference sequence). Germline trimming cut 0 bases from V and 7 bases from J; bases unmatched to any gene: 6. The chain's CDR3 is CATSRDKTSPEQYF. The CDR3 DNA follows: TGTGCCACCAGCAGAGATAAGACTAGCCCTGAGCAGTACTTC.

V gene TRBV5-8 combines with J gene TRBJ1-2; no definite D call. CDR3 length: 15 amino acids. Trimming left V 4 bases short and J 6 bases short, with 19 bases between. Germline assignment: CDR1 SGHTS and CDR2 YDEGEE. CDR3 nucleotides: TGTGCCAGCAGCCCGGAGGGCCGGGGTATCCATGGCTACACCTTC. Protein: CASSPEGRGIHGYTF.

CDR3: CASSGLAGLQETQYF. Written as DNA, the CDR3 is TGTGCCAGCAGTGGACTAGCGGGGCTACAAGAGACCCAGTACTTC. V usage is TRBV2 and J usage is TRBJ2-5, with 11 bases lining up with TRBD2. Germline V gene sequence: CDR1 SNHLY, CDR2 FYNNEI. The CDR3 extends over 15 amino acids. V shed 4 bases, J shed 2 bases, and the junction held 3 bases outside the gene matches.

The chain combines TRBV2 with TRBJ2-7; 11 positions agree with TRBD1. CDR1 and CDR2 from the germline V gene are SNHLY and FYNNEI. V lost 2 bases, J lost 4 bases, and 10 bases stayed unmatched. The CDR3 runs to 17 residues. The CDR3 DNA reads TGTGCCAGCAGTGAAAGGGAGGAGGGACAGGGGGGTTACGAGCAGTACTTC. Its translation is CASSEREEGQGGYEQYF.

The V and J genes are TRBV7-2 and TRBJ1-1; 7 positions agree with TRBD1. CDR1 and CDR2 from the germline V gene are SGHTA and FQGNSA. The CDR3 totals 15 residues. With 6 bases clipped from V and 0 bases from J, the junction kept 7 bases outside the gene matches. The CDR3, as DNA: TGTGCCAGCAGACAAACAGGGGCCGTGAACACTGAAGCTTTCTTT. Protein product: CASRQTGAVNTEAFF.

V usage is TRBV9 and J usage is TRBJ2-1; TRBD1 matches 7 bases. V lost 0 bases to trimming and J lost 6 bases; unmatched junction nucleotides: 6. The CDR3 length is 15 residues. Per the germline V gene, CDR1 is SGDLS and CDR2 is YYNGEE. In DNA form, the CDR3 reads TGTGCCAGCAGCGTAGGAGGGGGCGATTCCAATGAGCAGTTCTTC. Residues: CASSVGGGDSNEQFF.

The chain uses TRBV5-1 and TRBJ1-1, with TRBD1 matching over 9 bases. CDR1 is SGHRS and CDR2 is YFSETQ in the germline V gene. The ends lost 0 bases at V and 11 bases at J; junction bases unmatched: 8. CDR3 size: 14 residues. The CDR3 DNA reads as TGCGCCAGCAGCTTGGAGGGACAGGGTTCATATGCTTTCTTT. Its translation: CASSLEGQGSYAFF. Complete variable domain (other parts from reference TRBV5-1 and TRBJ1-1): KAGVTQTPRYLIKTRGQQVTLSCSPISGHRSVSWYQQTPGQGLQFLFEYFSETQRNKGNFPGRFSGRQFSNSRSEMNVSTLELGDSALYLCASSLEGQGSYAFFGQGTRLTVV.

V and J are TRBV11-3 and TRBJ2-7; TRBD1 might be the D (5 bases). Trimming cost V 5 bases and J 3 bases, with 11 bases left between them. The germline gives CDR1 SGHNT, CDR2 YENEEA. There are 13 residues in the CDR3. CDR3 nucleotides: TGTGCCAGCAGCCAAGCCAGGGACTACGAGCAGTACTTC. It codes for CASSQARDYEQYF.

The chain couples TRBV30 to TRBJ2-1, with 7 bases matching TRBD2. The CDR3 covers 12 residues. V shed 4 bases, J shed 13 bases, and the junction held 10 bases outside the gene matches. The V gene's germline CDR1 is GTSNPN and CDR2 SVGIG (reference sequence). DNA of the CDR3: TGTGCCTGGAACCCAGCGGGGAGGGAACAGTTCTTC. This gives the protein CAWNPAGREQFF.

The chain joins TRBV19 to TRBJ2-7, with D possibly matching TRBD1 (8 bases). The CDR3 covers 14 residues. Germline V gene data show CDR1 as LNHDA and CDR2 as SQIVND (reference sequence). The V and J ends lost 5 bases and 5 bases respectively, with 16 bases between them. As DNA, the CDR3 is TGTGCCAGTAGTTTCCAGGGGGCGGGAGACGAGCAGTACTTC. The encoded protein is CASSFQGAGDEQYF.

CDR3 DNA: TGTGCCAGCTCACCACCGTCGGGGGGGGGAACCTACAATGAGCAGTTCTTC. It translates to CASSPPSGGGTYNEQFF. V usage is TRBV18 and J usage is TRBJ2-1; TRBD2 matches 8 bases. Trimming cost V 0 bases and J 2 bases; bases outside gene matches: 6. Germline CDR1 and CDR2: KGHSH and LQKENI. This CDR3 has 17 residues.

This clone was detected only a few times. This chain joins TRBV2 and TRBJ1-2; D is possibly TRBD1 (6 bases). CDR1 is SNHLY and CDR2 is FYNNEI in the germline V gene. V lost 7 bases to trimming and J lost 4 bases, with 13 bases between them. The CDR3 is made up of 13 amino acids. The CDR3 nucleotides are TGTGCCAGCACCGGACAGTACATCTATGGCTACACCTTC. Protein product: CASTGQYIYGYTF.

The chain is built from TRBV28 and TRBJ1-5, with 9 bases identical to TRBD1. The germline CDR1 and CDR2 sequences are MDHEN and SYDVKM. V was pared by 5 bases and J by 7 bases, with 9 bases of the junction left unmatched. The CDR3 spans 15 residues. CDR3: CASSAQGAWGQPQHF. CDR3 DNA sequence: TGTGCCAGCAGTGCACAGGGGGCTTGGGGACAGCCCCAGCATTTT.